This record covers a single T cell receptor beta chain. Antigen specificity is unknown. These data belong to a study of cytomegalovirus exposure and HLA in healthy donors. Study conclusions and caveats: In a later analysis, donors in an Asian-associated ancestry cluster reportedly had fewer N-insertions in productive TCRs than the cohort mean.

A multiplex PCR was run with 60 Vbeta primers and 13 Jbeta primers. Measured with immunoSEQ multiplex PCR; TCRdb has only the in-frame clones, and not every one. Of around 130,000 clones in the sample, roughly 80% were seen once. The TCR originated in a boy aged 5-17 years in good health and CMV-seronegative. The sequenced material came from PBMCs.

The CDR3, as DNA: TGTGCCAGCAGCAGGGTCAATCAGCCCCAGCATTTT. Translating gives CASSRVNQPQHF. The chain joins TRBV2 to TRBJ1-5; D possibly corresponds to TRBD1 (5 bases). Trimming stripped 6 bases from V and 3 bases from J, with 6 bases between. Germline CDR1 SNHLY, CDR2 FYNNEI. This CDR3 has 12 amino acids.